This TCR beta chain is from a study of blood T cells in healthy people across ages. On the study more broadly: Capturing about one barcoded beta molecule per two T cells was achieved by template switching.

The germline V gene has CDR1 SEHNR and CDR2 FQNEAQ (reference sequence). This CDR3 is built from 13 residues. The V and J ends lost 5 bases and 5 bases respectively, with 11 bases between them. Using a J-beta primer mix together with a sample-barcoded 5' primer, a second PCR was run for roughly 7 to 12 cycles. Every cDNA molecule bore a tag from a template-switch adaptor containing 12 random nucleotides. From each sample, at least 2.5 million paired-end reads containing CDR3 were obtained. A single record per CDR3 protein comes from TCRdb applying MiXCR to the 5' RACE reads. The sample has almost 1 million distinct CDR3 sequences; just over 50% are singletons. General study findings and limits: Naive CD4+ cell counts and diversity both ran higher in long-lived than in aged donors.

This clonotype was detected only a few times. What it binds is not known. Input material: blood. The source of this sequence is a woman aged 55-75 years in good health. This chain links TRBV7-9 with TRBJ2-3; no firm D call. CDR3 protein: CASSLPGGDTQYF. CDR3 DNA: TGTGCCAGCAGCCTACCCGGCGGAGATACGCAGTATTTT.